The source of this T cell receptor (beta chain) is a study of early T cells in non-severe SARS-CoV-2 infection. Study context: Chains from this unsorted whole-blood bulk RNA could not be paired. General observations from the study: CD4 and private specificities were missed by VDJdb matching, which favored anti-spike CD8 responses.

Trimming took 5 bases from V and 1 from J; bases not matched to a gene: 1. The CDR3 extends over 13 amino acids. Attachment of unique molecular identifiers to individual cDNA molecules was performed. TCRdb re-derived calls from the 5' RACE reads in MiXCR, one entry per CDR3 protein. Of roughly 83,000 distinct CDR3 sequences in the sample, more than 9% were seen once. By sample fraction, this clonotype is medium-sized. Its target is unknown. The sequence came from an adult who was a healthcare worker with PCR-confirmed SARS-CoV-2 infection or an uninfected control (not recorded which). The sequences come from whole blood, collected at baseline. The chain combines TRBV12-3 or TRBV12-4 with TRBJ1-1; 7 positions agree with TRBD1. The CDR3 reads CASSRQGNTEAFF. Here the CDR3 DNA reads TGTGCCAGCAGTCGACAGGGGAACACTGAAGCTTTCTTT.